This T cell receptor (beta chain) was captured in a study of blood T cell repertoires in COVID-19. Study-level information: The samples span acute and convalescent COVID-19 from the United States, Italy and Spain. Nucleic acid was either cDNA or gDNA, and it came from T cells, B-cell-depleted T cells, or PBMCs.

Per germline, CDR1 SGHNT and CDR2 YYREEE (reference sequence). The CDR3 runs 15 residues. V was trimmed by 2 bases and J by 4 bases, leaving 13 bases between them. Libraries were prepared by immunoSEQ multiplex PCR; TCRdb keeps only in-frame clonotypes and omits some of them. Among over 100,000 clones listed, 90% to 95% were seen once. This sequence originates from a human donor in a cohort sampled during active COVID-19. The V call is TRBV5-4, the J call TRBJ2-1, with no clear D. Sequences were obtained from peripheral blood. The CDR3 sequence is CASSFRQMKYNEQFF. CDR3 nucleotide sequence: TGTGCCAGCAGCTTCAGGCAGATGAAATACAATGAGCAGTTCTTC.